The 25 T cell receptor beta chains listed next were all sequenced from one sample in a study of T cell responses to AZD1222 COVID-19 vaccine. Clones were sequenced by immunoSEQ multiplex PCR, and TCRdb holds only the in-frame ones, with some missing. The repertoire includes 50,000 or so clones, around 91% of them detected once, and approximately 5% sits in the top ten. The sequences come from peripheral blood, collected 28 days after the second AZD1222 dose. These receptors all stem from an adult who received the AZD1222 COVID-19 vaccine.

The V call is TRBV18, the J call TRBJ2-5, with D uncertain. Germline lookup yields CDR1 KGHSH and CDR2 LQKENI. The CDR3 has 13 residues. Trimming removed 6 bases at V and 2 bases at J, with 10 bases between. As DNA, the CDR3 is TGTGCCAGCTCGGCCTCGGTACAAGAGACCCAGTACTTC. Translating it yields CASSASVQETQYF.

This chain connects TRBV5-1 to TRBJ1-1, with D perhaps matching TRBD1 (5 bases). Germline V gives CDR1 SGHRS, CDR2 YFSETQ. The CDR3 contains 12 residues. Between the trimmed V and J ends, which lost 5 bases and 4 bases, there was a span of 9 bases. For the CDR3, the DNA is TGCGCCAGCAGTTATGGGGCCACTGAAGCTTTCTTT. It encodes CASSYGATEAFF. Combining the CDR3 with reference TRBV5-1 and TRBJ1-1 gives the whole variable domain KAGVTQTPRYLIKTRGQQVTLSCSPISGHRSVSWYQQTPGQGLQFLFEYFSETQRNKGNFPGRFSGRQFSNSRSEMNVSTLELGDSALYLCASSYGATEAFFGQGTRLTVV.

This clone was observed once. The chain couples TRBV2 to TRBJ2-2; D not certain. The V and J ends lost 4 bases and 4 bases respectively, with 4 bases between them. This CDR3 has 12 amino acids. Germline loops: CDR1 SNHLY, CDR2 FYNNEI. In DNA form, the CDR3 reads TGTGCCAGCAGTGTATCCACCGGGGAGCTGTTTTTT. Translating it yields CASSVSTGELFF.

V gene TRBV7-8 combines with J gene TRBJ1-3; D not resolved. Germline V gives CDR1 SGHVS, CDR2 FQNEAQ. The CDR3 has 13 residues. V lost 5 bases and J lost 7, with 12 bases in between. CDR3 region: CASSPLAWNTIYF. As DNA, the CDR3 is TGTGCCAGCAGCCCACTTGCTTGGAACACCATATATTTT.

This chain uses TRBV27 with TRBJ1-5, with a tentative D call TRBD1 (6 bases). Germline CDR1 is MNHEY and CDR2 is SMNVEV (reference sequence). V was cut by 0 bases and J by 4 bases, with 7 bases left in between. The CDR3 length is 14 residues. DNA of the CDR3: TGTGCCAGCAGTTTATCAGGGGGAAATCAGCCCCAGCATTTT. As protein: CASSLSGGNQPQHF.

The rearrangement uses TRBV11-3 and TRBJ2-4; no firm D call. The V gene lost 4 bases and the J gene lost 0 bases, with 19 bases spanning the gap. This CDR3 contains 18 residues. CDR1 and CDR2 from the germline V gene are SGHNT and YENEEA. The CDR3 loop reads CASSSHKADFLAKNIQYF. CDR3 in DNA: TGTGCCAGCAGCTCACACAAAGCAGACTTTCTAGCCAAAAACATTCAGTACTTC.

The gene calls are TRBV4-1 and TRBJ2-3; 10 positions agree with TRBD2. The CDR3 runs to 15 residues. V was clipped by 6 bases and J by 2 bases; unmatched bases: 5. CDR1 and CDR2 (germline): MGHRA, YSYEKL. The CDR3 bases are TGCGCCAGCAGTCAACTAGCGGGGACCACAGATACGCAGTATTTT. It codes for CASSQLAGTTDTQYF.

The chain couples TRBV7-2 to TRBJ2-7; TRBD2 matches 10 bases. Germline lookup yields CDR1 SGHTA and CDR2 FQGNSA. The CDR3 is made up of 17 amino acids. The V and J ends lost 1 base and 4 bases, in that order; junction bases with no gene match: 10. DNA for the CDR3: TGTGCCAGCAGCTTAGTGAGTCTAGCGGGAGTAGAATACGAGCAGTACTTC. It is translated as CASSLVSLAGVEYEQYF.

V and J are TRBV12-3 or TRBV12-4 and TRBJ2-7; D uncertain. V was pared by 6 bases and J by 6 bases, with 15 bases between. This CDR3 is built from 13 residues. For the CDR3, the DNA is TGTGCCAGCAGCTTCGCCACCATCGGCGAGCAGTACTTC. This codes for CASSFATIGEQYF.

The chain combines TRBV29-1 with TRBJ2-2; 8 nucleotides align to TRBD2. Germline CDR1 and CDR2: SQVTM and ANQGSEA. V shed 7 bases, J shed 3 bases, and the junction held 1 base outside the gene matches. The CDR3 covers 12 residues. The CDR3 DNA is TGCAGCGCCGGGAGGGACACCGGGGAGCTGTTTTTT. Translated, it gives CSAGRDTGELFF.

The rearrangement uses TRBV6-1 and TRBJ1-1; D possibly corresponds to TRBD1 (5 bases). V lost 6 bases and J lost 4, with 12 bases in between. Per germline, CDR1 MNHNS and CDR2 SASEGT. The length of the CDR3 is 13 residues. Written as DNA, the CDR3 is TGTGCCAGCAGCCCAGGGAGACTCACTGAAGCTTTCTTT. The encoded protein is CASSPGRLTEAFF.

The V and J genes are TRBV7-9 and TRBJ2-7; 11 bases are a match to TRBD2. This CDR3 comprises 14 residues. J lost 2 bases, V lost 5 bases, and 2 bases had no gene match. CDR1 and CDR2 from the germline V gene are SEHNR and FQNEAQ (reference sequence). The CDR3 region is CASSRTSGPYEQYF. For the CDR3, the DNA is TGTGCCAGCAGCCGGACTAGCGGGCCCTACGAGCAGTACTTC.

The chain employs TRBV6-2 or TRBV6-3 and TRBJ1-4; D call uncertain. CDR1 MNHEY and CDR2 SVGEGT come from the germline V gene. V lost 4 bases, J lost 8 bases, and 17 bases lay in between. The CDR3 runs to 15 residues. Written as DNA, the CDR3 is TGTGCCAGCAGTTCCCGGACGAATTCCCCCGAAAAACTGTTTTTT. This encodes CASSSRTNSPEKLFF.

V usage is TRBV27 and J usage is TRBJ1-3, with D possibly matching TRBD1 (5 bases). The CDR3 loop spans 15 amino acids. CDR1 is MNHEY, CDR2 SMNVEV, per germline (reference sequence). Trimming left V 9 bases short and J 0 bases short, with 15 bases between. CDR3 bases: TGTGCCAGTACCAGGACACCCGTCTCTGGAAACACCATATATTTT. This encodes CASTRTPVSGNTIYF.

Here the CDR3 DNA reads TGTGCCAGCACCCTACTAGCGGGAGGGGTCAATGAGCAGTTCTTC. Translating gives CASTLLAGGVNEQFF. The chain is built from TRBV7-8 and TRBJ2-1; 13 positions agree with TRBD2. The CDR3 runs 15 residues. Germline V CDR1 and CDR2: SGHVS, FQNEAQ. Unmatched junction bases numbered 6, after V lost 7 bases and J lost 6 bases.

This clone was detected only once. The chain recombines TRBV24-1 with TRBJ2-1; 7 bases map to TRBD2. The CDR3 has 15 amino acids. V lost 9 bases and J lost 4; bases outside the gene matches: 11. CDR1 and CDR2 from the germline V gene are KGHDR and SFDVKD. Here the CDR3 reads CATQQRGAGYNEQFF. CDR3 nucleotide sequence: TGTGCCACCCAACAGCGGGGAGCAGGATACAATGAGCAGTTCTTC.

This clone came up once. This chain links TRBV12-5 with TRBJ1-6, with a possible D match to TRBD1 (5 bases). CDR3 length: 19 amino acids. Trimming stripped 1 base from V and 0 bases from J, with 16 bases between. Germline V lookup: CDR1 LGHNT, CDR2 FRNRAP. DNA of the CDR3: TGTGCTAGTGGTTTGGATGGACAAGATAGGAGCTCCTATAATTCACCCCTCCACTTT. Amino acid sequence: CASGLDGQDRSSYNSPLHF. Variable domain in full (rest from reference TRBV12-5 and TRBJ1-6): DARVTQTPRHKVTEMGQEVTMRCQPILGHNTVFWYRQTMMQGLELLAYFRNRAPLDDSGMPKDRFSAEMPDATLATLKIQPSEPRDSAVYFCASGLDGQDRSSYNSPLHFGNGTRLTVT.

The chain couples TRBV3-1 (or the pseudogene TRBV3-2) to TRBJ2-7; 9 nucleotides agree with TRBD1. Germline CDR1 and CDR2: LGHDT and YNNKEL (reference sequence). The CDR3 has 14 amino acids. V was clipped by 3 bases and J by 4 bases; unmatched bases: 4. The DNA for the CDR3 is TGTGCCAGCAGCCATGGGGACAGGGTTTACGAGCAGTACTTC. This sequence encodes CASSHGDRVYEQYF.

The chain's CDR3 is CATSEPQQGAATDTQYF. As DNA, the CDR3 is TGTGCCACCAGTGAGCCACAACAGGGGGCGGCGACAGATACGCAGTATTTT. The J gene is TRBJ2-3, the V gene TRBV24-1; TRBD1 matches at 9 bases. Looked up from germline, CDR1 is KGHDR and CDR2 is SFDVKD. Trimming at V came to 4 bases and at J to 3 bases, leaving 10 bases not matched to a gene. This CDR3 is built from 17 residues.

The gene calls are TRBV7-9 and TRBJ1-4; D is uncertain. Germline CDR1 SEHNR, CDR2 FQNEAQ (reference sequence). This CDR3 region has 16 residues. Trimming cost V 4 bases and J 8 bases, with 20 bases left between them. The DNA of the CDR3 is TGTGCCAGCAGCTCCCGGGGTACGGATATAGGAGAAAAACTGTTTTTT. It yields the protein CASSSRGTDIGEKLFF.

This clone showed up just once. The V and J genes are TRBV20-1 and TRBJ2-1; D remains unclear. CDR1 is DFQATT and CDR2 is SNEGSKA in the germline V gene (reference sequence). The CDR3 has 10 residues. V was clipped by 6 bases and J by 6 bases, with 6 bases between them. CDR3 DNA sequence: TGCAGTGCAACGGCCAATGAGCAGTTCTTC. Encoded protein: CSATANEQFF.

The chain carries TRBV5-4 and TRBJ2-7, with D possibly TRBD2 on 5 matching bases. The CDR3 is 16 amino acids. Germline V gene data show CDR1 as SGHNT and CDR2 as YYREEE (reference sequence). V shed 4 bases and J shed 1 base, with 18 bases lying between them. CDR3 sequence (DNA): TGTGCCAGCAGCCCGGGGAGTAGCCGACTTTCCTACGAGCAGTACTTC. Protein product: CASSPGSSRLSYEQYF.

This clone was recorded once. CDR3 region: CASSRRGLAGGPREETQYF. The CDR3 bases are TGTGCCAGCAGTCGTAGGGGACTAGCGGGAGGGCCTAGGGAGGAGACCCAGTACTTC. The chain has TRBV11-2 and TRBJ2-5; 16 bases agree with TRBD2. Germline V gene lookup returns CDR1 SGHAT and CDR2 FQNNGV. CDR3 length equals 19 residues. The V and J ends lost 6 bases and 5 bases, in that order; junction bases with no gene match: 15.

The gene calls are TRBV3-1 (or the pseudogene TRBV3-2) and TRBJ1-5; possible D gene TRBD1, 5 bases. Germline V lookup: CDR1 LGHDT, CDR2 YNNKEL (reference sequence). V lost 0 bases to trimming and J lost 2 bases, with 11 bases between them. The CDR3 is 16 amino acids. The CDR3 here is CASSQDNRGGNQPQHF. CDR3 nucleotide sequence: TGTGCCAGCAGCCAAGATAATCGGGGGGGCAATCAGCCCCAGCATTTT.

The CDR3 DNA reads TGTGCCAGCTCCTCCGAACAGGGGTACGGCTACACCTTC. Its translation is CASSSEQGYGYTF. The chain links TRBV18 to TRBJ1-2; 7 bases agree with TRBD1. Germline V lookup: CDR1 KGHSH, CDR2 LQKENI. The CDR3 runs 13 residues. The V gene end was trimmed by 6 bases and the J gene end by 8 bases; junction bases not matched to a gene: 9.